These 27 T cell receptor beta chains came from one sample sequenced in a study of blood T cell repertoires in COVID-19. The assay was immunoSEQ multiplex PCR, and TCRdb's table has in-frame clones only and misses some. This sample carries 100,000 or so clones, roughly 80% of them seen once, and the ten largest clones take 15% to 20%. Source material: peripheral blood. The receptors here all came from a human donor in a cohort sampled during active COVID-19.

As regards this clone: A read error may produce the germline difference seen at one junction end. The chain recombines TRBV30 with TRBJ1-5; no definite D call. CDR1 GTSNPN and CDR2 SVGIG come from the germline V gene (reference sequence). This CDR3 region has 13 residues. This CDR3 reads CAWSVRSDQPQHF. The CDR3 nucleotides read TGTGCCTGGAGTGTACGTAGCGATCAGCCCCAGCATTTT.

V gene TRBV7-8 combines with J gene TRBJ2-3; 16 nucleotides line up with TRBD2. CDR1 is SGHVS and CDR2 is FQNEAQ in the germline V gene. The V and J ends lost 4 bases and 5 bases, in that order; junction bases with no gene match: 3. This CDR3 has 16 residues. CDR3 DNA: TGTGCCAGCAGCTCGGGGACTAGCGGGAGGGTAGATACGCAGTATTTT. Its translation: CASSSGTSGRVDTQYF.

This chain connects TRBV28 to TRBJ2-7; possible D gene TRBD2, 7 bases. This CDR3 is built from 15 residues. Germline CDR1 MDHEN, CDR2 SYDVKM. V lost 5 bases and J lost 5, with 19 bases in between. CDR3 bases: TGTGCCAGCAGTATAGGGGGGGATAGATATGACGAGCAGTACTTC. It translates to CASSIGGDRYDEQYF. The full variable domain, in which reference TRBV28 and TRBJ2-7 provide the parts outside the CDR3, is DVKVTQSSRYLVKRTGEKVFLECVQDMDHENMFWYRQDPGLGLRLIYFSYDVKMKEKGDIPEGYSVSREKKERFSLILESASTNQTSMYLCASSIGGDRYDEQYFGPGTRLTVT.

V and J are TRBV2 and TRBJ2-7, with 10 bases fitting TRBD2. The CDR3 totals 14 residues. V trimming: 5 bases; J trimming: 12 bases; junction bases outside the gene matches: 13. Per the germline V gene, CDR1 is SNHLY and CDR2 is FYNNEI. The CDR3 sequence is CASSREAGGVYPYF. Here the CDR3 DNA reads TGTGCCAGCAGTCGGGAAGCGGGAGGGGTGTATCCGTACTTC.

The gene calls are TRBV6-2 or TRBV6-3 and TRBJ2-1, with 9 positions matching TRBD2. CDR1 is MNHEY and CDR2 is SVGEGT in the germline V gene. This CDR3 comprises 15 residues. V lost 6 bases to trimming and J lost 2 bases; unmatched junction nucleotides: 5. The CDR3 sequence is CASSTLAGPYNEQFF. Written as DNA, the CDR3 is TGTGCCAGCAGCACCCTAGCGGGGCCCTACAATGAGCAGTTCTTC.

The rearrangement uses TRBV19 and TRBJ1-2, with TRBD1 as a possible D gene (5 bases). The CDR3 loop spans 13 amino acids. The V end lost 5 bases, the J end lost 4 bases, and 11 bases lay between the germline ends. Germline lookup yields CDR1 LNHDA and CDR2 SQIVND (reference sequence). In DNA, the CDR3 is TGTGCCAGTAGTCGAGACAGTGTCTATGGCTACACCTTC. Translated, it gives CASSRDSVYGYTF.

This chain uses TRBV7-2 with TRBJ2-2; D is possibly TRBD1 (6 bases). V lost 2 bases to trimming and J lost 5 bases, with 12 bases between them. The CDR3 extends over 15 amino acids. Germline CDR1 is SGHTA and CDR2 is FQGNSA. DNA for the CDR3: TGTGCCAGCAGCTTATTGGGGGCGTGGACCGGGGAGCTGTTTTTT. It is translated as CASSLLGAWTGELFF.

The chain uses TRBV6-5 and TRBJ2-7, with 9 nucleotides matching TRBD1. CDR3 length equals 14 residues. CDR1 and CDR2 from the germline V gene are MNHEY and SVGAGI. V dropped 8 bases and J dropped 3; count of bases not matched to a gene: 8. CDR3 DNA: TGTGCCAGCTACGTGGACAGGGGAAACTACGAGCAGTACTTC. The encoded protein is CASYVDRGNYEQYF.

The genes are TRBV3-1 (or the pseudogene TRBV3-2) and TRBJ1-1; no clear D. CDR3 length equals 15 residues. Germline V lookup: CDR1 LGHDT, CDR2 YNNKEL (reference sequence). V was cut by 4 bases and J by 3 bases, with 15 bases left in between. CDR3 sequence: CASSRAHQADTEAFF. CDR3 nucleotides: TGTGCCAGCAGCCGAGCACATCAAGCGGACACTGAAGCTTTCTTT.

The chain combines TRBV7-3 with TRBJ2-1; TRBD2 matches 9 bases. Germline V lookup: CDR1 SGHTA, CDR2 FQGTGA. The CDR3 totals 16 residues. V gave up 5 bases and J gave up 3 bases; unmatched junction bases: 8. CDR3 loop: CASSPHSGSGYNEQFF. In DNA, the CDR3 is TGTGCCAGCAGCCCCCATAGCGGGAGTGGCTACAATGAGCAGTTCTTC.

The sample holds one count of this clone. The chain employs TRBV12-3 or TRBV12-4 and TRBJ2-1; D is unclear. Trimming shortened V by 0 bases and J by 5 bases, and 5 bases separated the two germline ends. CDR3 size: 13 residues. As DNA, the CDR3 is TGTGCCAGCAGTTTAGCTTCTGACAATGAGCAGTTCTTC. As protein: CASSLASDNEQFF.

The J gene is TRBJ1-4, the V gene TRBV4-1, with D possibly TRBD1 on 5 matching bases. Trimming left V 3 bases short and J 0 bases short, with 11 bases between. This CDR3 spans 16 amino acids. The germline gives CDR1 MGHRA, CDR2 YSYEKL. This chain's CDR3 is CASSQIPTATNEKLFF. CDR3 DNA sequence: TGCGCCAGCAGCCAGATACCGACAGCAACTAATGAAAAACTGTTTTTT.

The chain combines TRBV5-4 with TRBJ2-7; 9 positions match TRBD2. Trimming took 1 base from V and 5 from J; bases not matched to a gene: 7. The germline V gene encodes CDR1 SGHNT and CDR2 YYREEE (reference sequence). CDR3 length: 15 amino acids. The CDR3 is CASSLPGLAEHEQYF. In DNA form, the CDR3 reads TGTGCCAGCAGCTTGCCGGGACTAGCTGAGCACGAGCAGTACTTC.

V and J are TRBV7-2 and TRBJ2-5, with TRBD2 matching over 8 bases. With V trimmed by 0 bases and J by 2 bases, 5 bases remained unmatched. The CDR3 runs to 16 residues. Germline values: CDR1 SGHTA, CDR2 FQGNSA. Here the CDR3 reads CASSLAAGLGQETQYF. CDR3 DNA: TGTGCCAGCAGCTTAGCGGCGGGACTAGGACAAGAGACCCAGTACTTC.

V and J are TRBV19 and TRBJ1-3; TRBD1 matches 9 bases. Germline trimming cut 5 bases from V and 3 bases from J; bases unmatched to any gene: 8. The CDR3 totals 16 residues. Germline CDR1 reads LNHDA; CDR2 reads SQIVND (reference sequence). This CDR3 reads CASSATGGVFGNTIYF. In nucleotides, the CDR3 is TGTGCCAGTAGTGCAACAGGGGGCGTCTTTGGAAACACCATATATTTT.

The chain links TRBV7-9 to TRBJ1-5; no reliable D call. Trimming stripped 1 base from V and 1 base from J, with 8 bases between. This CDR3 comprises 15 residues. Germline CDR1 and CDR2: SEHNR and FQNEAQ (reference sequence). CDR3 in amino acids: CASSLEAGSNQPQHF. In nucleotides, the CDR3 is TGTGCCAGCAGCTTAGAGGCCGGGAGCAATCAGCCCCAGCATTTT.

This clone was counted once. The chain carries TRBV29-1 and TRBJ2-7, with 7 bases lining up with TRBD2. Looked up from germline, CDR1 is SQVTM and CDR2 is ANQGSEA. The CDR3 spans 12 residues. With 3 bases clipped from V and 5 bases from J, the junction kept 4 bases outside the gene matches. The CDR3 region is CSVDKGRDEQYF. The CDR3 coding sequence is TGCAGCGTTGACAAAGGGAGGGACGAGCAGTACTTC.

The CDR3 DNA follows: TGCGCCAGCAGCCCACAGGGGGACTATGGCTACACCTTC. This codes for CASSPQGDYGYTF. V gene TRBV5-1 combines with J gene TRBJ1-2; 8 bases map to TRBD1. The germline V gene has CDR1 SGHRS and CDR2 YFSETQ. The CDR3 is made up of 13 amino acids. V was pared by 4 bases and J by 3 bases, with 2 bases of the junction left unmatched.

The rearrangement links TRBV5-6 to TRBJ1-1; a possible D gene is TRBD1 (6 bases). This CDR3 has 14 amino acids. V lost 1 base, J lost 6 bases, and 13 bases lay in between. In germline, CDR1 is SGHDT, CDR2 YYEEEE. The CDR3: CASSLRGIGPEAFF. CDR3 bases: TGTGCCAGCAGCTTGAGGGGGATTGGACCTGAAGCTTTCTTT.

CDR3 nucleotide sequence: TGTGCCAGCAGTGAAAGCCGGGGTAGCTCCTACAATGAGCAGTTCTTC. The encoded protein is CASSESRGSSYNEQFF. V is TRBV25-1 and J is TRBJ2-1; the D gene is possibly TRBD2 (5 bases). The CDR3 sequence is 16 residues long. The germline CDR1 and CDR2 sequences are MGHDK and SYGVNS. V was pared by 2 bases and J by 0 bases, with 11 bases between.

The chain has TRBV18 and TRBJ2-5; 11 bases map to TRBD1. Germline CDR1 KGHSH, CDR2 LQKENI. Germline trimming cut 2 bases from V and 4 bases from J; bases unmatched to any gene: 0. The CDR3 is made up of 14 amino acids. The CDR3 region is CASSPGTGGETQYF. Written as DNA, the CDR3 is TGTGCCAGCTCACCAGGGACAGGGGGAGAGACCCAGTACTTC.

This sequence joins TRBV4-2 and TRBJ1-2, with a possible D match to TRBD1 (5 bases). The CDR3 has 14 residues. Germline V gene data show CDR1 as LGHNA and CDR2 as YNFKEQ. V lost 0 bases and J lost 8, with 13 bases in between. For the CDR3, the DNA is TGTGCCAGCAGCCAAGATCCCCAGGGCAGCGGCTACACCTTC. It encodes CASSQDPQGSGYTF.

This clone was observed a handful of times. CDR3 residues: CSLYGSYGYTF. In DNA form, the CDR3 reads TGCAGCCTATACGGTTCCTATGGCTACACCTTC. The chain carries TRBV20-1 and TRBJ1-2; no clear D gene. The CDR3 totals 11 residues. Germline CDR1 is DFQATT and CDR2 is SNEGSKA (reference sequence).

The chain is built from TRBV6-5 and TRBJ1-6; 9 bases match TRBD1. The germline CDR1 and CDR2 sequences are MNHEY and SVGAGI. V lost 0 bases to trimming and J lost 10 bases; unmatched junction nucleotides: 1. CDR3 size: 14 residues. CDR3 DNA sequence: TGTGCCAGCAGTTACTCAACAGGGGGCTCACCCCTCCACTTT. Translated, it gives CASSYSTGGSPLHF.

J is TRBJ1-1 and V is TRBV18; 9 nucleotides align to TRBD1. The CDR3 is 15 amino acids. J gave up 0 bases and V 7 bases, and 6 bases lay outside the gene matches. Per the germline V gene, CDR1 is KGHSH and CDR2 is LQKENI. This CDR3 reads CASLGQGILNTEAFF. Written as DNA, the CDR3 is TGTGCCAGCTTGGGACAGGGTATTCTGAACACTGAAGCTTTCTTT.

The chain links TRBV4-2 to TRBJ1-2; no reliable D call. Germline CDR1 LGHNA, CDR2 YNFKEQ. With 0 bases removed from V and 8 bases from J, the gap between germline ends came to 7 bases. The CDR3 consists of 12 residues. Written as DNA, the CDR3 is TGTGCCAGCAGCCAAGATCGAGAAGGCTACACCTTC. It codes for CASSQDREGYTF.

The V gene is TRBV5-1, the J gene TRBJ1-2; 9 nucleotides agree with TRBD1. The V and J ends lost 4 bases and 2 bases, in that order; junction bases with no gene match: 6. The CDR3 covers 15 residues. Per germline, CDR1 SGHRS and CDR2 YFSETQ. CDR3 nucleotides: TGCGCCAGCAGCACGACGACAGGGGGGAACTATGGCTACACCTTC. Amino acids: CASSTTTGGNYGYTF.